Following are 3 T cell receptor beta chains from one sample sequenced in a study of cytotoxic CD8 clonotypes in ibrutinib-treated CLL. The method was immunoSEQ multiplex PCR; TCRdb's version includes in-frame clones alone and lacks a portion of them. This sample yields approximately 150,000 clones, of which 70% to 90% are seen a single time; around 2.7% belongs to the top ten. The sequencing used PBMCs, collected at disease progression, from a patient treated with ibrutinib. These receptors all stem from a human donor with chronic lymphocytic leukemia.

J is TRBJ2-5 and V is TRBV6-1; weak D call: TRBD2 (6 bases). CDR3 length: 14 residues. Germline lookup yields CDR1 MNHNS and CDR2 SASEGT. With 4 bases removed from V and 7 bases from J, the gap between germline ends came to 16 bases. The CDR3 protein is CASSAWDSSGTQYF. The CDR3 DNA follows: TGTGCCAGCAGTGCCTGGGACTCGAGCGGGACCCAGTACTTC.

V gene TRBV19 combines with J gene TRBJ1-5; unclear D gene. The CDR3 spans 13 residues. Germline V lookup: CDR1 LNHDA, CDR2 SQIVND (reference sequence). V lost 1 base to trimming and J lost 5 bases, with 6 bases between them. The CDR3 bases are TGTGCCAGTAGTATAGCGTCAGATCAGCCCCAGCATTTT. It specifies CASSIASDQPQHF.

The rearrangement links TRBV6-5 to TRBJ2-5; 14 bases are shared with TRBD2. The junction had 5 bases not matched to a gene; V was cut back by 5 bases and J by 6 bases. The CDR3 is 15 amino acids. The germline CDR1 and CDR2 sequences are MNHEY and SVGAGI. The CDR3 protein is CASSLGTSGRQTQYF. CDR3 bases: TGTGCCAGCAGTCTCGGGACTAGCGGGAGACAGACCCAGTACTTC.